This TCR beta chain was sequenced during a study of response to subunit inactivated influenza vaccine (dated by TCRdb to between 2017 and 2018). The study in broad terms: The study used deep quantitative T cell receptor repertoire profiling to track responses to a trivalent subunit inactivated influenza vaccine. What the study reported, not specific to this receptor: The authors proposed that each seasonal influenza vaccination may bring in only a limited number of new T cells.

Libraries were made using RT-PCR. The instrument was an Illumina HiSeq 2500. TCRdb reworked the public reads: Q25 trimming with fastp, MiXCR clone assembly, productive beta chains retained. Entries are consolidated by CDR3 protein sequence, retaining the most common genes and DNA. The sample data list under 950,000 distinct CDR3 sequences, and 21% of these were observed just once. Around 9.6% of the sample goes to the ten largest clones. CDR1 and CDR2 (MNHEY, SMNVEV) derive from the germline V gene (reference sequence). Reading from cysteine to phenylalanine, the CDR3 counts 16 amino acids. Solely the CDR3 DNA is kept, with 48 bases framed from the first base. Trimming accounts for 3 bases at V and 3 bases at J, while the number of junction bases matched to no gene is 9. As regards this clonotype: Its specific antigen is unknown. No per-base quality is available; no much larger clone lies one base away.

The sequencing used PBMCs from blood, collected 4 to 6 days after vaccination. This TCR was recovered from a man aged 45-65 years who received an inactivated influenza vaccine. Donor details come from another sample of the same person, matched by shared clones. The sequence joins TRBV27 to TRBJ2-5, with 8 central nucleotides matching TRBD1. Read as DNA, the sequence is TGTGCCAGCAGTTTCCAGGGGGCAATGGGTAAAGAGACCCAGTACTTC. It codes for CASSFQGAMGKETQYF.